This TCR beta chain was found in a study of CDR3 diversity in severe acne. TCRdb processed the PCR reads anew with MiXCR; each CDR3 protein has one entry. The table includes around 85,000 distinct CDR3 sequences, about half detected once. This clonotype occurred many times. The sequence came from a male donor with severe acne vulgaris. The specimen sequenced was blood.

The CDR3 DNA sequence: TGTGCCAGCAGCGGGGGGACAGGGTACTATGGCTACACCTTC. As protein: CASSGGTGYYGYTF. The genes are TRBV13 and TRBJ1-2; the match to TRBD1 covers 9 bases. This CDR3 is built from 14 residues. Germline loops: CDR1 PRHDT, CDR2 FYEKMQ (reference sequence). V shed 5 bases and J 3 bases; nucleotides not matched to a gene: 4.